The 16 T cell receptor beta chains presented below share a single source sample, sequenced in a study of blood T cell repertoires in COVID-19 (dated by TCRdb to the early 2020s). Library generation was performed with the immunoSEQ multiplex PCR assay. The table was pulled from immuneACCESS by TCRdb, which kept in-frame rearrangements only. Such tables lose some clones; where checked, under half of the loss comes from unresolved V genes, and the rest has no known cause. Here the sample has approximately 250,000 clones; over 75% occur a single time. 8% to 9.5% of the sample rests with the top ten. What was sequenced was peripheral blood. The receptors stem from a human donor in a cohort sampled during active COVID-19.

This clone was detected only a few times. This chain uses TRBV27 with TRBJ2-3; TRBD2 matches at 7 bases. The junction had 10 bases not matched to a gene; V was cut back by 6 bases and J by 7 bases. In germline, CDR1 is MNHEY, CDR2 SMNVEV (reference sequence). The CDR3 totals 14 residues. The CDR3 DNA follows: TGTGCCAGCAGCAACCGCGGGGGATCACATACGCAGTATTTT. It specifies CASSNRGGSHTQYF.

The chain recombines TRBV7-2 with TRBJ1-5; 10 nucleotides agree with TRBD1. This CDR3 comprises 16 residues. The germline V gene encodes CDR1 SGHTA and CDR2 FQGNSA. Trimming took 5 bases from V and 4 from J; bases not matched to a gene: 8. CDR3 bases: TGTGCCAGCAGCCCCCGACAGGGGGCGGGAAATCAGCCCCAGCATTTT. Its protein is CASSPRQGAGNQPQHF.

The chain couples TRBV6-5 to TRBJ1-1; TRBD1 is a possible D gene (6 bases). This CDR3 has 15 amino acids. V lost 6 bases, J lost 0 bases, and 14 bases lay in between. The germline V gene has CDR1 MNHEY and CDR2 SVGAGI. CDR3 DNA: TGTGCCAGCAGGGGGGCCCGCCCGATGAACACTGAAGCTTTCTTT. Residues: CASRGARPMNTEAFF.

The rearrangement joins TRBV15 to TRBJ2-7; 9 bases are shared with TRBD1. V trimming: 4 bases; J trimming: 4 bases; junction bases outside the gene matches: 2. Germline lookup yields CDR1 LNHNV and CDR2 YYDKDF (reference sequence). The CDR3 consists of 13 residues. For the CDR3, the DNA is TGTGCCACCAGCACGGGGACAGGGTACGAGCAGTACTTC. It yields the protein CATSTGTGYEQYF.

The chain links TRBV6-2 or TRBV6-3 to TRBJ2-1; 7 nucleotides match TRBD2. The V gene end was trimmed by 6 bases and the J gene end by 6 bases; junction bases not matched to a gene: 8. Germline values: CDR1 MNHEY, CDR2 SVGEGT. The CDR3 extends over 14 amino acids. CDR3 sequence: CASSRRLATNEQFF. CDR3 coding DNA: TGTGCCAGCAGCCGCCGACTAGCAACCAATGAGCAGTTCTTC.

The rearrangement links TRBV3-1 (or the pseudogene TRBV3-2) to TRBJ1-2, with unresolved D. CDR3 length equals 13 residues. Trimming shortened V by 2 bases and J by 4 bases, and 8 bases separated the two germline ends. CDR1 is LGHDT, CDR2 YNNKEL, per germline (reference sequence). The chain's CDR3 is CASSQNAGYGYTF. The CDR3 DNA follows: TGTGCCAGCAGCCAAAATGCAGGCTATGGCTACACCTTC.

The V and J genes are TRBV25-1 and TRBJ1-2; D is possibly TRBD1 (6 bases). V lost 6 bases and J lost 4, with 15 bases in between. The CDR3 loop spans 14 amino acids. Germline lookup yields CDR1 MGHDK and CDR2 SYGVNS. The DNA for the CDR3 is TGTGCCAGCAGGCCGGGGGGCTTGATCTATGGCTACACCTTC. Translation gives CASRPGGLIYGYTF.

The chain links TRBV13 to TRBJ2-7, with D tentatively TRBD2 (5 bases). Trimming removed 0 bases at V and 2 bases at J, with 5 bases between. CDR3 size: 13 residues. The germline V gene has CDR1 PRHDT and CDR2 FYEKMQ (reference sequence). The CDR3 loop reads CASSLGAAYEQYF. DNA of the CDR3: TGTGCCAGCAGCTTAGGAGCGGCCTACGAGCAGTACTTC.

CDR3 sequence reads: CASSLRRGGAVGELFF. In DNA, the CDR3 is TGTGCCAGCAGCTTACGTCGCGGGGGGGCCGTCGGGGAGCTGTTTTTT. The V and J genes are TRBV11-2 and TRBJ2-2, with 9 bases identical to TRBD2. Germline assignment: CDR1 SGHAT and CDR2 FQNNGV. The CDR3 has 16 residues. With V trimmed by 2 bases and J by 7 bases, 8 bases remained unmatched.

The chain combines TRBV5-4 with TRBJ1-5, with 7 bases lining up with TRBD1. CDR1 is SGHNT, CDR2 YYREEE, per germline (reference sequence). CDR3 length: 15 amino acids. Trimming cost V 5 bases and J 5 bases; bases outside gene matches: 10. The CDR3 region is CASSSYRQGDQPQHF. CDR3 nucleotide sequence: TGTGCCAGCAGTTCTTACCGTCAGGGGGATCAGCCCCAGCATTTT.

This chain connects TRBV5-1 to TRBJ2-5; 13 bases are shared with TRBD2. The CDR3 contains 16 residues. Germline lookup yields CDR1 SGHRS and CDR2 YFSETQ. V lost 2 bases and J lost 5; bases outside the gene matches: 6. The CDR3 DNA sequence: TGCGCCAGCAGCTTCTCCACTAGCGGGGGGGCGGAGACCCAGTACTTC. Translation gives CASSFSTSGGAETQYF. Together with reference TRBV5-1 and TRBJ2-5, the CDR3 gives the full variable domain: KAGVTQTPRYLIKTRGQQVTLSCSPISGHRSVSWYQQTPGQGLQFLFEYFSETQRNKGNFPGRFSGRQFSNSRSEMNVSTLELGDSALYLCASSFSTSGGAETQYFGPGTRLLVL.

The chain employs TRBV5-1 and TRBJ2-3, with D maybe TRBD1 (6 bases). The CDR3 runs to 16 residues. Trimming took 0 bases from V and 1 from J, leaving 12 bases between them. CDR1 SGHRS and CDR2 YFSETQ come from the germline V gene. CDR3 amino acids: CASSLGGGGGTDTQYF. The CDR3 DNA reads TGCGCCAGCAGCTTGGGTGGGGGCGGTGGCACAGATACGCAGTATTTT.

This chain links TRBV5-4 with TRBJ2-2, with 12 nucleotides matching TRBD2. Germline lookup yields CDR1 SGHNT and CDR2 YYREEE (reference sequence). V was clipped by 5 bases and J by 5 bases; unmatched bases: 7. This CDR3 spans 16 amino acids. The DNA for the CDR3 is TGTGCCAGCAGTCAACCGGGACTAGCGGGTACCGGGGAGCTGTTTTTT. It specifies CASSQPGLAGTGELFF.

CDR3 protein: CASSPGRQGASPYNEQFF. The CDR3 nucleotides are TGTGCCAGCAGTCCGGGGCGACAGGGGGCATCGCCCTACAATGAGCAGTTCTTC. The rearrangement joins TRBV6-2 or TRBV6-3 to TRBJ2-1; 10 nucleotides agree with TRBD1. CDR1 MNHEY and CDR2 SVGEGT come from the germline V gene. The CDR3 extends over 18 amino acids. V trimming: 5 bases; J trimming: 2 bases; junction bases outside the gene matches: 12.

DNA for the CDR3: TGTGCCAGCATAGAAGTACAGGGTGGGTCTCAGCCCCAGCATTTT. This gives the protein CASIEVQGGSQPQHF. V usage is TRBV7-2 and J usage is TRBJ1-5, with a tentative D call TRBD1 (6 bases). The length of the CDR3 is 15 residues. The V end was cut by 7 bases, the J end by 6 bases, with 19 bases between. The germline gives CDR1 SGHTA, CDR2 FQGNSA.

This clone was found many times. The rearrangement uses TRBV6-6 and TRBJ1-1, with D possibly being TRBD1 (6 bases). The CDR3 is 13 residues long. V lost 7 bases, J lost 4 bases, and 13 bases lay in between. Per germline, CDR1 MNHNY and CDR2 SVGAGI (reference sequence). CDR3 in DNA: TGTGCCAGCACCCCGGGACACCGCACTGAAGCTTTCTTT. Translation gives CASTPGHRTEAFF.